This T cell receptor beta chain was obtained from a study of shared clonotypes between healthy human individuals. Per germline, CDR1 MNHNS and CDR2 SASEGT. The CDR3 is made up of 14 amino acids. V lost 6 bases and J 0 bases, leaving 11 bases between the germline ends. Assay: immunoSEQ multiplex PCR; the TCRdb copy retains only in-frame clones and omits some. In the table there are under 650,000 clones, 90% to 96% of which are singletons. V usage is TRBV6-1 and J usage is TRBJ1-1; TRBD1 is a possible D gene (5 bases). This sequence originates from a woman between 25 and 40 years old in good health. Source material: naive CD4+ T cells sorted from blood. Subset: CD45RA+ positively selected. CDR3 loop: CASSLGDVNTEAFF. CDR3 DNA: TGTGCCAGCAGCCTAGGGGACGTGAACACTGAAGCTTTCTTT.